This T cell receptor beta chain was identified in a study of blood T cell repertoires in COVID-19 (TCRdb year 2020). Study-level background: Collaborator samples came from the United States, Italy and Spain and covered acute and convalescent phases of COVID-19. The prospective study material was composed of cDNA or gDNA derived from T cells, B-cell-depleted T cells, or PBMCs. Samples came from the ongoing ImmuneRACE study (first 160 participants) plus 1,254 subjects from 6 global collaborators. A freely available public database, intended as a resource for researchers studying the immune response to SARS-CoV-2, is where the repertoires were released. Subjects who had been exposed to COVID-19, were actively infected with it, or had recovered from it provided the deeply sampled blood TCRbeta repertoires that made up the dataset. Nearly every sample came with metadata listing a de-identified subject ID, COVID-19 status, age in years and sex. Where available, HLA class I and class II types were obtained from metadata supplied by the sample provider rather than from assay-based typing.

Points on this clone: Its antigen is currently not known. No qualities accompany the bases; no much larger clone lies one base away.

TCRbeta CDR3 regions were amplified from genomic DNA by means of the immunoSEQ Assay, a bias-controlled multiplex PCR. As for the original processing: The number of nucleated cells in each sample was estimated from the amplification of reference gene primers within the assay. Sequence reads were collapsed and filtered to measure the absolute abundance of every unique TCRbeta CDR3 rearrangement. For each sample, productive Simpson clonality was calculated as the square root of Simpson's diversity index over productive rearrangements. TCRdb mirrors the immuneACCESS table, restricted to in-frame sequences. Some clones are absent from its copies; in checked studies, under half trace to an unresolved V gene, and the reason for the others is unknown. The V and J calls and clone size are taken from that table; D and trimming were inferred from the DNA. Across this sample there are 150,000 to 180,000 clones, with approximately 86% seen only once. The ten largest clones represent more than 2% of the sample.

The germline V gene specifies SGHDT as CDR1 and YYEEEE as CDR2. The CDR3 spans 14 residues, from the cysteine through the valine. Of all the DNA, just the CDR3 is kept, 42 bases in frame from base 1. V loses 5 bases at its end and J loses 2 bases; junction bases beyond the gene matches: 6. The paper as a whole reports these results and caveats: The amount of clinical and demographic metadata varied by source and participant and was provided uncurated.

Each collaborating institution followed its own protocols to collect whole blood in K2EDTA tubes. For TCRbeta analysis, collaborators shipped samples as frozen whole blood, isolated PBMCs, or DNA extracted from either of those sample types. The chain employs TRBV5-6 and TRBJ2-7; a stretch of 8 junction bases matches TRBD2. The sequence was obtained from a woman between 65 and 79 years old with acute or convalescent COVID-19. Source material: peripheral blood. CDR3 loop: CASSVSGAPYEQYV. The DNA reads as follows: TGTGCCAGCAGTGTTAGCGGGGCCCCCTACGAGCAGTACGTC.